This T cell receptor beta chain is drawn from a study of cytomegalovirus exposure and HLA in healthy donors. Study observations and caveats: Reports credit the classifier with highly specific, highly sensitive diagnosis of cytomegalovirus status.

From germline, CDR1 is SNHLY and CDR2 FYNNEI. The CDR3 length is 13 residues. Trimming removed 8 bases at V and 1 base at J, with 11 bases between. 60 Vbeta and 13 Jbeta primers were used in PCR. Only in-frame clones appear in the TCRdb table, and some are missing; sequencing was by immunoSEQ multiplex PCR. The sample's table shows about 88,000 clones. A word on this clone: Its antigen is not known.

The specimen was PBMCs. This chain links TRBV2 with TRBJ1-1; no firm D call. The TCR sequence derives from a girl aged 10 to 17 in good health and CMV-seropositive. The CDR3 is CASGGSRNTEAFF. The CDR3 DNA is TGTGCCAGCGGCGGCAGCCGGAACACTGAAGCTTTCTTT.